The T cell receptor beta chain under discussion was sequenced for a study of early T cells in non-severe SARS-CoV-2 infection. Across the whole study: RNA in bulk from unsorted whole blood was sequenced, and chains were unpaired.

In this sample, this clonotype turned up many times. TCRdb ran MiXCR on the 5' RACE reads and lists one entry per CDR3 protein. The data contain about 33,000 distinct CDR3 sequences, more than 5% of them singletons. The CDR3 spans 17 residues. Losses at the gene ends were 4 bases for V and 2 bases for J; bases not matched to a gene: 10. Germline V CDR1 and CDR2: SEHNR, FQNEAQ (reference sequence). The TCR originated in an adult who was a healthcare worker with PCR-confirmed SARS-CoV-2 infection or an uninfected control (not recorded which). Sequencing used whole blood. The chain joins TRBV7-9 to TRBJ2-5, with 10 nucleotides matching TRBD1. The CDR3 DNA reads TGTGCCAGCAGCTCCGGGACAGGGGAATATGGGCAAGAGACCCAGTACTTC. This translates into CASSSGTGEYGQETQYF. Full variable domain (remainder filled in from reference TRBV7-9 and TRBJ2-5): DTGVSQNPRHKITKRGQNVTFRCDPISEHNRLYWYRQTLGQGPEFLTYFQNEAQLEKSRLLSDRFSAERPKGSFSTLEIQRTEQGDSAMYLCASSSGTGEYGQETQYFGPGTRLLVL.